One and the same sample provided the 31 T cell receptor beta chains below, sequenced in a study of CD8+CD57+ T cells in acquired aplastic anemia. Investigators profiled TCR beta VDJ and CDR3 from genomic DNA template. Each CDR3 protein is one row after TCRdb ran MiXCR on the reads. This sample yields 180,000 or so distinct CDR3 sequences, of which roughly 65% are seen a single time; approximately 40% belongs to the top ten. Patients sequenced had flow cytometry evidence of CD8+CD57+ cell expansion. Sequenced material: sorted CD4+, CD8+, or CD8+CD57+ T cells (not recorded which) from PBMCs. Receptors were obtained from a human donor with aplastic anemia.

The CDR3 reads CASTRDRVNQPQHF. The DNA for the CDR3 is TGTGCCAGTACCCGGGACAGGGTCAATCAGCCCCAGCATTTT. The V gene is TRBV19, the J gene TRBJ1-5, with 9 bases matching TRBD1. This CDR3 is built from 14 residues. In germline, CDR1 is LNHDA, CDR2 SQIVND (reference sequence). J lost 3 bases, V lost 7 bases, and 4 bases had no gene match.

A few counts support this clonotype. The CDR3 region is CASTVTGGNSPLHF. CDR3 bases: TGTGCCAGTACCGTGACAGGTGGGAATTCACCCCTCCACTTT. The genes are TRBV19 and TRBJ1-6; tentative D call: TRBD1 (6 bases). V lost 7 bases, J lost 7 bases, and 14 bases lay in between. CDR3 length equals 14 residues. Germline loops: CDR1 LNHDA, CDR2 SQIVND (reference sequence).

The chain links TRBV2 to TRBJ1-6; D may be TRBD1 (5 bases). V lost 2 bases and J 7 bases, leaving 9 bases between the germline ends. CDR3 size: 14 residues. CDR1 and CDR2 (germline): SNHLY, FYNNEI. The CDR3 region is CASSEWQGNSPLHF. CDR3 coding DNA: TGTGCCAGCAGTGAATGGCAGGGCAATTCACCCCTCCACTTT.

CDR3 sequence (DNA): TGCAGTGCTACGTACTACAATGAGCAGTTCTTC. It translates to CSATYYNEQFF. The chain joins TRBV20-1 to TRBJ2-1; D gene unclear. CDR3 length equals 11 residues. Germline assignment: CDR1 DFQATT and CDR2 SNEGSKA (reference sequence). Trimming stripped 4 bases from V and 3 bases from J, with 4 bases between.

In the case of this clonotype: Being one base from a much bigger clone, this may be a read error. The rearrangement links TRBV5-4 to TRBJ2-7; the D gene is possibly TRBD2 (5 bases). The V gene's germline CDR1 is SGHNT and CDR2 YYREEE (reference sequence). The CDR3 is 13 residues long. The DNA for the CDR3 is TGTGCCGGCAGCTTTGGGGAGCGGCGCGAGCAGTACTTC. Its translation is CAGSFGERREQYF.

This clonotype appeared once. The genes are TRBV7-9 and TRBJ1-2; D may be TRBD1 (6 bases). Germline loops: CDR1 SEHNR, CDR2 FQNEAQ (reference sequence). V was cut by 0 bases and J by 4 bases, with 12 bases left in between. This CDR3 has 15 amino acids. DNA for the CDR3: TGTGCCAGCAGCTTAGCGCACAGGGATCCCTATGGCTACACCTTC. Its translation: CASSLAHRDPYGYTF.

The chain links TRBV29-1 to TRBJ2-2, with no clear D. The CDR3 contains 14 residues. Germline CDR1 is SQVTM and CDR2 is ANQGSEA. Trimming pared 4 bases from V and 1 base from J, leaving 10 bases between. CDR3 DNA sequence: TGCAGCGTTGGAGACGCCATGAACACCGGGGAGCTGTTTTTT. As protein: CSVGDAMNTGELFF.

This clonotype turned up a few times. V gene TRBV5-6 combines with J gene TRBJ1-5, with a weak D call TRBD1 (6 bases). Germline assignment: CDR1 SGHDT and CDR2 YYEEEE. This CDR3 is built from 16 residues. V lost 2 bases and J 0 bases, leaving 12 bases between the germline ends. The CDR3 nucleotides read TGTGCCAGCAGCTTCCAGGGGTCGTTTAGCAATCAGCCCCAGCATTTT. It translates to CASSFQGSFSNQPQHF.

The chain couples TRBV19 to TRBJ2-3; D gene unclear. Germline-derived CDR1 and CDR2 are LNHDA and SQIVND (reference sequence). Trimming shortened V by 6 bases and J by 4 bases, and 17 bases separated the two germline ends. The CDR3 has 15 amino acids. The CDR3 reads CASRNSPASSDTQYF. The CDR3 nucleotides are TGTGCCAGTAGGAACTCCCCTGCCTCGTCAGATACGCAGTATTTT.

This sequence joins TRBV29-1 and TRBJ2-2, with 16 bases aligning to TRBD2. Trimming at V came to 2 bases and at J to 6 bases, leaving 3 bases not matched to a gene. The CDR3 totals 16 residues. The V gene's germline CDR1 is SQVTM and CDR2 ANQGSEA. CDR3 sequence (DNA): TGCAGCGTTGAATGGGGGACTAGCGGGAGGGCCGGGGAGCTGTTTTTT. Amino acids: CSVEWGTSGRAGELFF.

This chain joins TRBV9 and TRBJ2-1; weak D call: TRBD2 (5 bases). The CDR3 runs 15 residues. Trimming cost V 1 base and J 9 bases, with 17 bases left between them. Germline CDR1 SGDLS, CDR2 YYNGEE. The CDR3 spells CASSVRGSDGPEQFF. The CDR3 coding sequence is TGTGCCAGCAGCGTACGAGGTAGCGATGGACCTGAGCAGTTCTTC.

V is TRBV19 and J is TRBJ2-7; the D is unclear. The J call is in doubt because the DNA end fits TRBJ2-1 better. CDR3 size: 15 residues. Germline-derived CDR1 and CDR2 are LNHDA and SQIVND (reference sequence). The CDR3 spells CASSLASNRDNEQFF. CDR3 in DNA: TGTGCCAGCAGCTTAGCTAGTAACCGGGACAATGAGCAGTTCTTC.

This clonotype came up many times. The rearrangement uses TRBV5-1 and TRBJ2-7, with a tentative D call TRBD2 (6 bases). Germline CDR1 and CDR2: SGHRS and YFSETQ. The CDR3 is 13 residues long. V dropped 4 bases and J dropped 3 bases, with 11 bases sitting between them. The CDR3 protein is CASSPGGYYEQYF. The CDR3 DNA reads as TGCGCCAGCAGCCCTGGAGGGTACTACGAGCAGTACTTC.

This clonotype showed up many times. This chain connects TRBV20-1 to TRBJ2-1; 12 nucleotides align to TRBD2. The ends lost 0 bases at V and 4 bases at J; junction bases unmatched: 10. Germline-derived CDR1 and CDR2 are DFQATT and SNEGSKA (reference sequence). This CDR3 spans 18 amino acids. CDR3 sequence reads: CSARDSLAGGQLYNEQFF. DNA of the CDR3: TGCAGTGCTAGAGATAGCCTAGCGGGGGGGCAGTTGTACAATGAGCAGTTCTTC.

This sequence joins TRBV7-2 and TRBJ2-7; the D gene is possibly TRBD1 (5 bases). The germline V gene has CDR1 SGHTA and CDR2 FQGNSA. The ends were cut back, 4 bases at V and 5 bases at J, with 18 bases in the middle. This CDR3 comprises 15 residues. The CDR3 sequence is CASSSRRGSGNEQYF. The CDR3 DNA reads TGTGCCAGCAGCTCCCGAAGGGGATCAGGCAACGAGCAGTACTTC.

Note on this clonotype: The germline gene is not matched at one end of the junction; a read error may be the cause. CDR3 in amino acids: CASSENLALLVDTQYF. The CDR3, as DNA: TGTGCCAGCAGCGAGAACCTAGCGCTCCTCGTGGATACGCAGTATTTT. The genes are TRBV15 and TRBJ2-3, with D possibly being TRBD2 (6 bases). This CDR3 is 16 amino acids long. Germline V gene lookup returns CDR1 LNHNV and CDR2 YYDKDF (reference sequence).

This clonotype was seen many times. V and J are TRBV9 and TRBJ1-1; D call uncertain. Germline values: CDR1 SGDLS, CDR2 YYNGEE. V lost 0 bases and J 2 bases, leaving 11 bases between the germline ends. This CDR3 comprises 15 residues. As DNA, the CDR3 is TGTGCCAGCAGCGTAGAAGTGGTTACCAACACTGAAGCTTTCTTT. Its translation: CASSVEVVTNTEAFF. The full variable domain, its missing parts supplied by reference TRBV9 and TRBJ1-1, is DSGVTQTPKHLITATGQRVTLRCSPRSGDLSVYWYQQSLDQGLQFLIQYYNGEERAKGNILERFSAQQFPDLHSELNLSSLELGDSALYFCASSVEVVTNTEAFFGQGTRLTVV.

This chain connects TRBV5-8 to TRBJ1-5, with TRBD1 as a possible D gene (5 bases). The germline CDR1 and CDR2 sequences are SGHTS and YDEGEE. The V end lost 7 bases, the J end lost 4 bases, and 12 bases lay between the germline ends. CDR3 length: 13 amino acids. The CDR3, as DNA: TGTGCCAGCCCTGACAGTGTAAATCAGCCCCAGCATTTT. Amino acids: CASPDSVNQPQHF.

This clonotype turned up a few times. The rearrangement links TRBV2 to TRBJ2-7; perhaps TRBD1 as D (5 bases). V lost 5 bases and J 3 bases, leaving 8 bases between the germline ends. CDR3 length equals 12 residues. CDR1 is SNHLY, CDR2 FYNNEI, per germline. Here the CDR3 reads CASSKGDYEQYF. In DNA, the CDR3 is TGTGCCAGCAGTAAAGGGGACTACGAGCAGTACTTC.

CDR3 region: CSYGGEGYTF. The CDR3 nucleotides read TGCAGTTACGGGGGGGAAGGCTACACCTTC. The chain links TRBV20-1 to TRBJ1-2, with D maybe TRBD1 (5 bases). This CDR3 comprises 10 residues. Trimming left V 8 bases short and J 8 bases short, with 12 bases between. Germline CDR1 reads DFQATT; CDR2 reads SNEGSKA (reference sequence).

The chain carries TRBV6-2 or TRBV6-3 and TRBJ2-7; D unresolved. This CDR3 has 13 residues. CDR1 is MNHEY and CDR2 is SVGEGT in the germline V gene. The V end lost 8 bases, the J end lost 3 bases, and 14 bases lay between the germline ends. The CDR3 DNA reads as TGTGCCAGCCGATACCGGGCTTACTACGAGCAGTACTTC. Protein sequence: CASRYRAYYEQYF.

This clonotype was counted ten times or more. The J gene is TRBJ1-2, the V gene TRBV5-8; 8 bases are a match to TRBD1. Trimming at V came to 4 bases and at J to 4 bases, leaving 9 bases not matched to a gene. Germline CDR1 reads SGHTS; CDR2 reads YDEGEE. The CDR3 consists of 15 residues. In nucleotides, the CDR3 is TGTGCCAGCAGCACCCGTGGACAGGGAGCCTATGGCTACACCTTC. This encodes CASSTRGQGAYGYTF.

This chain joins TRBV24-1 and TRBJ1-1; TRBD1 is a possible D gene (6 bases). This CDR3 comprises 12 residues. V was shortened by 2 bases and J by 11 bases, with 11 bases between the two germline ends. Germline values: CDR1 KGHDR, CDR2 SFDVKD. CDR3 coding DNA: TGTGCCACCAGTGATTACCAGGGGAGGGCTTTCTTT. Its translation: CATSDYQGRAFF.

This clonotype was detected once. The chain's CDR3 is CSASGRGVSYEQYF. The CDR3 region has the DNA TGCAGTGCTAGTGGTCGGGGGGTCTCCTACGAGCAGTACTTC. The rearrangement links TRBV20-1 to TRBJ2-7; 7 bases align to TRBD2. The V gene's germline CDR1 is DFQATT and CDR2 SNEGSKA (reference sequence). The CDR3 totals 14 residues. J lost 0 bases, V lost 3 bases, and 5 bases had no gene match.

About this clonotype: One junction end disagrees with the germline gene, perhaps due to a read error. The V gene is TRBV7-9, the J gene TRBJ2-7, with D unresolved. The germline V gene has CDR1 SEHNR and CDR2 FQNEAQ (reference sequence). This CDR3 region has 14 residues. CDR3 residues: CASSQDVRVWEQYF. CDR3 in DNA: TGCGCCAGCAGCCAAGATGTTAGGGTTTGGGAGCAGTACTTC.

This clonotype was seen repeatedly, ten times or more. This chain links TRBV7-9 with TRBJ2-1; D is unresolved. Trimming removed 11 bases at V and 1 base at J, with 6 bases between. Germline V CDR1 and CDR2: SEHNR, FQNEAQ (reference sequence). This CDR3 comprises 11 residues. The CDR3 bases are TGTGCCGTTCTTTCCTACAATGAGCAGTTCTTC. Amino acids: CAVLSYNEQFF. Combining the CDR3 with reference TRBV7-9 and TRBJ2-1 gives the whole variable domain DTGVSQNPRHKITKRGQNVTFRCDPISEHNRLYWYRQTLGQGPEFLTYFQNEAQLEKSRLLSDRFSAERPKGSFSTLEIQRTEQGDSAMYLCAVLSYNEQFFGPGTRLTVL.

This clonotype was seen ten or more times. DNA of the CDR3: TGTGCCAGTAGTGTCGATCCACCGCCCCCCGGGGAGCTGTTTTTT. Encoded protein: CASSVDPPPPGELFF. The chain employs TRBV19 and TRBJ2-2, with D unresolved. Per germline, CDR1 LNHDA and CDR2 SQIVND (reference sequence). This CDR3 contains 15 residues. Trimming stripped 5 bases from V and 6 bases from J, with 16 bases between.

This clonotype was recorded once. This rearrangement joins TRBV29-1 to TRBJ1-2; 8 bases fit TRBD1. The V gene end was trimmed by 7 bases and the J gene end by 3 bases; junction bases not matched to a gene: 10. The CDR3 consists of 14 residues. From germline, CDR1 is SQVTM and CDR2 ANQGSEA. The CDR3 reads CSAVAQGADYGYTF. The CDR3 region has the DNA TGCAGCGCTGTTGCGCAGGGGGCCGACTATGGCTACACCTTC.

To note about this clonotype: At one boundary the junction diverges from the germline segment, which might be a read error. The chain employs TRBV5-1 and TRBJ2-2; D possibly corresponds to TRBD1 (5 bases). In germline, CDR1 is SGHRS, CDR2 YFSETQ. The CDR3 contains 16 residues. For the CDR3, the DNA is TGTGCCAGCAGCCGGTGGGGCGTCTATAACACCGGGGAGCTGTTTTTT. The encoded protein is CASSRWGVYNTGELFF.

This chain joins TRBV7-9 and TRBJ2-2, with D unclear. Germline lookup yields CDR1 SEHNR and CDR2 FQNEAQ (reference sequence). This CDR3 is built from 12 residues. The ends were cut back, 5 bases at V and 7 bases at J, with 8 bases in the middle. The CDR3 coding sequence is TGTGCCAGCAGCATCAGAGTCGGGGAGCTGTTTTTT. Its translation: CASSIRVGELFF.

The gene calls are TRBV24-1 and TRBJ2-5; tentatively, D is TRBD1 or TRBD2 (5 bases each). V lost 5 bases to trimming and J lost 2 bases, with 20 bases between them. Germline CDR1 reads KGHDR; CDR2 reads SFDVKD. This CDR3 spans 17 amino acids. The CDR3 protein is CATSGQGADWGQETQYF. Here the CDR3 DNA reads TGTGCCACCAGTGGGCAGGGCGCTGACTGGGGGCAAGAGACCCAGTACTTC.